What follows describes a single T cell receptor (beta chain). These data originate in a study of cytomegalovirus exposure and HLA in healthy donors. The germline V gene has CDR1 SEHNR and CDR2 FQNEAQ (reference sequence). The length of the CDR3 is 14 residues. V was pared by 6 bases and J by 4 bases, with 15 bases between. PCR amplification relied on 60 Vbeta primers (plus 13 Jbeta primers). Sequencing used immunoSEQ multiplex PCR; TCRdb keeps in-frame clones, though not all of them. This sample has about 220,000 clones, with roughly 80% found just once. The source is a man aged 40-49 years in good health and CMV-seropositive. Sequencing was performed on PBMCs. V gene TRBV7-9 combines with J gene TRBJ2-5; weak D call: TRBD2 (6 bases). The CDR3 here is CASRNPGVRETQYF. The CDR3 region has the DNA TGTGCCAGCAGAAATCCGGGGGTAAGAGAGACCCAGTACTTC.